This entry lists 15 T cell receptor beta chains sequenced from one sample in a study of control samples from healthy donors and cancer patients. The protocol was immunoSEQ multiplex PCR, while the TCRdb copy is restricted to in-frame clones and leaves out a portion. Altogether 98,000 or so clones are present, approximately 78% being singletons, with the ten largest covering roughly 2%. Sequencing was carried out using blood. The receptors here all came from a man aged 55 to 70 in good health.

V usage is TRBV6-6 and J usage is TRBJ2-5; D remains ambiguous. The V and J ends lost 0 bases and 5 bases respectively, with 7 bases between them. This CDR3 is built from 13 residues. Germline values: CDR1 MNHNY, CDR2 SVGAGI (reference sequence). The CDR3 here is CASSYSAFETQYF. DNA of the CDR3: TGTGCCAGCAGTTACTCGGCCTTTGAGACCCAGTACTTC.

The chain uses TRBV7-8 and TRBJ2-3; D is undetermined. V was shortened by 4 bases and J by 0 bases, with 23 bases between the two germline ends. CDR3 length: 19 amino acids. The germline gives CDR1 SGHVS, CDR2 FQNEAQ. The CDR3: CASSYLTAYSPSSTDTQYF. In DNA, the CDR3 is TGTGCCAGCAGCTATCTCACAGCGTACTCACCTTCTAGCACAGATACGCAGTATTTT.

For the CDR3, the DNA is TGTGCCAGCAGCTTTGCGGGGGGCACAGATACGCAGTATTTT. The encoded protein is CASSFAGGTDTQYF. The rearrangement links TRBV7-3 to TRBJ2-3; 7 bases match TRBD2. Trimming removed 3 bases from V and 1 base from J; junction bases left unmatched: 1. Germline-derived CDR1 and CDR2 are SGHTA and FQGTGA. CDR3 size: 14 residues.

The rearrangement uses TRBV7-2 and TRBJ2-7, with D unclear. The CDR3 covers 13 residues. Germline V gene lookup returns CDR1 SGHTA and CDR2 FQGNSA. The V end lost 5 bases, the J end lost 7 bases, and 15 bases lay between the germline ends. CDR3 residues: CASSTRTSREQYF. CDR3 nucleotides: TGTGCCAGCAGCACCCGGACCTCAAGGGAGCAGTACTTC.

This chain connects TRBV9 to TRBJ1-2, with TRBD1 identical over 11 bases. CDR1 and CDR2 from the germline V gene are SGDLS and YYNGEE. The CDR3 length is 18 residues. The V gene end was trimmed by 4 bases and the J gene end by 3 bases; junction bases not matched to a gene: 14. CDR3 sequence (DNA): TGTGCCAGCAGCTCCCGAAGGACAGGGGGCGTAGGAGACTATGGCTACACCTTC. It specifies CASSSRRTGGVGDYGYTF.

The V and J genes are TRBV2 and TRBJ2-3; perhaps TRBD1 as D (5 bases). Trimming removed 7 bases from V and 6 bases from J, with 20 bases in between. In germline, CDR1 is SNHLY, CDR2 FYNNEI. CDR3 length: 15 amino acids. Written as DNA, the CDR3 is TGTGCCAGCAATAAAGGGGCCAGCCCTGGGGATACGCAGTATTTT. This gives the protein CASNKGASPGDTQYF.

The chain uses TRBV2 and TRBJ2-6, with TRBD2 matching 11 bases. Losses at the gene ends were 6 bases for V and 1 base for J; bases not matched to a gene: 11. Germline loops: CDR1 SNHLY, CDR2 FYNNEI. This CDR3 has 19 amino acids. DNA for the CDR3: TGTGCCAGCAGCCCCCCAGCTAGCGGGGGGATTTCTGGGGCCAACGTCCTGACTTTC. It is translated as CASSPPASGGISGANVLTF.

The rearrangement links TRBV27 to TRBJ2-1; TRBD2 matches 10 bases. V dropped 2 bases and J dropped 3; count of bases not matched to a gene: 10. The CDR3 has 18 amino acids. Germline values: CDR1 MNHEY, CDR2 SMNVEV (reference sequence). The CDR3 bases are TGTGCCAGCAGTTTAATTAGCGGGGGGCCTCAGGGCTACAATGAGCAGTTCTTC. It encodes CASSLISGGPQGYNEQFF.

The chain couples TRBV29-1 to TRBJ2-3; D unclear. Germline values: CDR1 SQVTM, CDR2 ANQGSEA. Trimming stripped 3 bases from V and 6 bases from J, with 16 bases between. The CDR3 has 14 residues. CDR3 in DNA: TGCAGCGTTGAGGAGTATGTTCTCGGCGATACGCAGTATTTT. It encodes CSVEEYVLGDTQYF.

The chain links TRBV18 to TRBJ1-2, with D unclear. Germline lookup yields CDR1 KGHSH and CDR2 LQKENI. The CDR3 is 13 residues long. Trimming shortened V by 3 bases and J by 6 bases, and 11 bases separated the two germline ends. The CDR3 DNA follows: TGTGCCAGCTCACCGGGCAACCAGGATGGCTACACCTTC. Its translation is CASSPGNQDGYTF.

This clone was seen a few times. The rearrangement links TRBV27 to TRBJ1-5, with a weak D call TRBD1 (5 bases). The CDR3 runs 14 residues. V lost 4 bases, J lost 11 bases, and 18 bases lay in between. CDR1 is MNHEY and CDR2 is SMNVEV in the germline V gene (reference sequence). CDR3 coding DNA: TGTGCCAGCAGTTCCGGATATCAGCGGGGGACCCAGCATTTT. Translating it yields CASSSGYQRGTQHF.

This chain links TRBV6-1 with TRBJ1-6, with 8 bases identical to TRBD1. CDR3 size: 17 residues. V was clipped by 3 bases and J by 7 bases; unmatched bases: 11. Germline CDR1 is MNHNS and CDR2 is SASEGT. The CDR3 region has the DNA TGTGCCAGCAGTGAGGGGTCCAGGGGGCCTGGGAATTCACCCCTCCACTTT. Its translation: CASSEGSRGPGNSPLHF.

This chain joins TRBV2 and TRBJ1-5; D gene uncertain. Germline values: CDR1 SNHLY, CDR2 FYNNEI. V lost 5 bases and J lost 7, with 9 bases in between. The CDR3 is made up of 12 amino acids. The DNA of the CDR3 is TGTGCCAGCAGTCGGGGAGGGCAGCCCCAGCATTTT. Amino acids: CASSRGGQPQHF.

This chain links TRBV10-2 with TRBJ2-1; 8 bases fit TRBD2. The V and J ends lost 6 bases and 0 bases, in that order; junction bases with no gene match: 10. The CDR3 sequence is 17 residues long. From germline, CDR1 is WSHSY and CDR2 SAAADI. CDR3 protein: CASRKTLAGSSYNEQFF. In DNA, the CDR3 is TGCGCCAGCAGGAAAACGCTAGCGGGTAGCTCCTACAATGAGCAGTTCTTC.

The J gene is TRBJ2-5, the V gene TRBV12-3 or TRBV12-4; D uncertain. Deletions cut 7 bases from V and 1 base from J, with 10 bases between. The CDR3 has 13 residues. The CDR3 DNA follows: TGTGCCAGCAAATCTGCAGCCCAAGAGACCCAGTACTTC. Its protein product is CASKSAAQETQYF.